This T cell receptor beta chain stems from a study of cytomegalovirus exposure and HLA in healthy donors. Notes on the study in general: For most TCR beta V segments, an earlier analysis put the productive rate at about 87% or about 30% of the time.

Use of 60 Vbeta and 13 Jbeta primers characterized the PCR. Some clones are missing from TCRdb's copy, which holds only in-frame ones; the method was immunoSEQ multiplex PCR. The table records some 170,000 clones, around 78% of them present only once. Sampled while nominally healthy, donors likely had unrecorded immune exposures. On this clone itself: The antigen remains undetermined.

The sequencing sample was made of PBMCs. This sequence originates from a woman aged 40 to 50 in good health and CMV-seronegative.

CDR3 DNA sequence: TGTGCCAGCAGGCCCTATGAAAACGCCGAGCAGTACTTC. This translates into CASRPYENAEQYF. The chain uses TRBV2 and TRBJ2-7, with no clear D. V gave up 6 bases and J gave up 6 bases, with 15 bases separating them. This CDR3 spans 13 amino acids. Germline-derived CDR1 and CDR2 are SNHLY and FYNNEI. The full variable domain, rest sourced from reference TRBV2 and TRBJ2-7, is EPEVTQTPSHQVTQMGQEVILRCVPISNHLYFYWYRQILGQKVEFLVSFYNNEISEKSEIFDDQFSVERPDGSNFTLKIRSTKLEDSAMYFCASRPYENAEQYFGPGTRLTVT.